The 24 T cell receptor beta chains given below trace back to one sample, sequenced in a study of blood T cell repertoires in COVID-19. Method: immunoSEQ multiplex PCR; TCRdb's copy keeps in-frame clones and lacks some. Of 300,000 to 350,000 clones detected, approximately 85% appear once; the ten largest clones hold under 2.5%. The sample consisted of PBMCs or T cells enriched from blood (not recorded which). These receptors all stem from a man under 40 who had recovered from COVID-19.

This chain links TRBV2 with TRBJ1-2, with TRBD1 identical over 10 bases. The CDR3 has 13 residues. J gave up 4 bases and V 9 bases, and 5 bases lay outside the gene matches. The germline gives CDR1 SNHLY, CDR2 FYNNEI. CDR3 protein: CARSTGGSYGYTF. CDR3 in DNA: TGTGCCAGGTCGACAGGGGGCAGCTATGGCTACACCTTC.

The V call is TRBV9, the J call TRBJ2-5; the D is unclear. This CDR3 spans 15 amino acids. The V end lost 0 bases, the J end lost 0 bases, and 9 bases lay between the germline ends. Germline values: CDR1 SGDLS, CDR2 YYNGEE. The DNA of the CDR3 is TGTGCCAGCAGCGTAGTGTTGAACAACCAAGAGACCCAGTACTTC. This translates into CASSVVLNNQETQYF.

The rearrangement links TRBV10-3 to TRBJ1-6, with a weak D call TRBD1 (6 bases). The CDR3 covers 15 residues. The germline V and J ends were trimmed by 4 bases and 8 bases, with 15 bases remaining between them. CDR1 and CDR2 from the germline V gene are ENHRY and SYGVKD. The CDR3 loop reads CAISVEQGIDSPLHF. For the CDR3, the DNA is TGTGCCATCAGTGTCGAACAGGGCATCGATTCACCCCTCCACTTT.

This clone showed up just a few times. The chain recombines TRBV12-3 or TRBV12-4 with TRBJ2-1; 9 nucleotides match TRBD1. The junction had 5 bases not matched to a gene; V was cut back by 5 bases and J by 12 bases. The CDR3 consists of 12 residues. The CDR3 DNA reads TGTGCCAGCAGTCAGGGACAGGGAGGGCAGTTCTTC. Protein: CASSQGQGGQFF.

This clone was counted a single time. CDR3 sequence reads: CASSPRGQGAAEAFF. CDR3 bases: TGTGCCAGCAGCCCCCGGGGACAGGGGGCGGCTGAAGCTTTCTTT. The rearrangement links TRBV9 to TRBJ1-1, with TRBD1 matching 12 bases. V gave up 4 bases and J gave up 6 bases; unmatched junction bases: 7. The length of the CDR3 is 15 residues. The V gene's germline CDR1 is SGDLS and CDR2 YYNGEE.

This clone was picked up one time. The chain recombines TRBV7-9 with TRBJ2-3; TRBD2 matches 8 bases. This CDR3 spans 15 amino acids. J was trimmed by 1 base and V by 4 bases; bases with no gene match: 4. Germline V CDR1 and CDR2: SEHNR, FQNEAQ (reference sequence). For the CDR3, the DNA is TGTGCCAGCAGCTCACATAGCGGGGGCACAGATACGCAGTATTTT. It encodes CASSSHSGGTDTQYF.

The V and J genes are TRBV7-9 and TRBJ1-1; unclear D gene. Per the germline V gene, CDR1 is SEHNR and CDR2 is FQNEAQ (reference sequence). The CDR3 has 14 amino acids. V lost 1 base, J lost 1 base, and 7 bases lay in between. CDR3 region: CASSLDIRNTEAFF. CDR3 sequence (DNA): TGTGCCAGCAGCTTAGACATAAGGAACACTGAAGCTTTCTTT. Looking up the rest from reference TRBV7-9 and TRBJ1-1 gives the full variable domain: DTGVSQNPRHKITKRGQNVTFRCDPISEHNRLYWYRQTLGQGPEFLTYFQNEAQLEKSRLLSDRFSAERPKGSFSTLEIQRTEQGDSAMYLCASSLDIRNTEAFFGQGTRLTVV.

The CDR3 region is CASSPRDLIPGQGLYGRADTQYF. The DNA of the CDR3 is TGTGCCAGCAGCCCCCGAGATCTGATACCGGGACAGGGATTGTATGGAAGGGCAGATACGCAGTATTTT. This chain joins TRBV14 and TRBJ2-3; TRBD1 agrees at 9 bases. Trimming removed 4 bases from V and 4 bases from J; junction bases left unmatched: 30. CDR1 and CDR2 (germline): SGHDN, FVKESK. The CDR3 sequence is 23 residues long.

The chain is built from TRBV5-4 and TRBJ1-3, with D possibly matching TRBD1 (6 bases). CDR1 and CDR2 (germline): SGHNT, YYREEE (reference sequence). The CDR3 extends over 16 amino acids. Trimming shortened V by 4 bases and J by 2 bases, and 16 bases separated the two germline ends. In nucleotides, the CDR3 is TGTGCCAGCAGCCCAAAGGGGGGGGGACCTGGAAACACCATATATTTT. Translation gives CASSPKGGGPGNTIYF.

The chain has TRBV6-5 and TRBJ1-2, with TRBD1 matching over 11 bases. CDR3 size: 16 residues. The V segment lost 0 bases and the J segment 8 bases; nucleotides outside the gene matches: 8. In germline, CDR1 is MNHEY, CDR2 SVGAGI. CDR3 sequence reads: CASSYSGQGERLGYTF. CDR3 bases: TGTGCCAGCAGTTACTCGGGACAGGGGGAACGTTTGGGCTACACCTTC.

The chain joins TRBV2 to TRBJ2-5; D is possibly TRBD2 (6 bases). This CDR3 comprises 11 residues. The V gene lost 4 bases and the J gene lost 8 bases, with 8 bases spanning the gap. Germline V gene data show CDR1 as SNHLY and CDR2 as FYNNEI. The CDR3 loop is CASSGGVTQYF. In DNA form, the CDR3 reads TGTGCCAGCAGTGGGGGGGTCACCCAGTACTTC.

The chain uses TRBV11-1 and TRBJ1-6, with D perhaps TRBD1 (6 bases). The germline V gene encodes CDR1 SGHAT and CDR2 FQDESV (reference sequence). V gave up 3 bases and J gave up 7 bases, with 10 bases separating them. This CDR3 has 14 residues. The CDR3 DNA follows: TGTGCCAGCAGCTTGACAGGTGGGAATTCACCCCTCCACTTT. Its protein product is CASSLTGGNSPLHF. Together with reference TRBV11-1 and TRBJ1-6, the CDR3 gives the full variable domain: EAEVAQSPRYKITEKSQAVAFWCDPISGHATLYWYRQILGQGPELLVQFQDESVVDDSQLPKDRFSAERLKGVDSTLKIQPAELGDSAMYLCASSLTGGNSPLHFGNGTRLTVT.

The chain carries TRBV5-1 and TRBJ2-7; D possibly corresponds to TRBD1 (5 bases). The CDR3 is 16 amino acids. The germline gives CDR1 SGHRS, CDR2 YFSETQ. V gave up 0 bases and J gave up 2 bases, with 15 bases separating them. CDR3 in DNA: TGCGCCAGCAGCTTGGCGGGCAGGGCCCCCACCTACGAGCAGTACTTC. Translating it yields CASSLAGRAPTYEQYF.

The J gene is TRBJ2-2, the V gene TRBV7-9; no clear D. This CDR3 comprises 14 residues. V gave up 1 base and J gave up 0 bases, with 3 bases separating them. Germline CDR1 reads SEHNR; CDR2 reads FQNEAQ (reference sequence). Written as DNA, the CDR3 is TGTGCCAGCAGCTTAGATACGAACACCGGGGAGCTGTTTTTT. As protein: CASSLDTNTGELFF.

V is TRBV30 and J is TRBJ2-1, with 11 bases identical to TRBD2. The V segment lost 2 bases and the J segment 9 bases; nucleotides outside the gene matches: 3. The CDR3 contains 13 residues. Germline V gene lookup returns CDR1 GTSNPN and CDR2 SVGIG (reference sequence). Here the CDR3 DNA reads TGTGCCTGGAGTCGGCTAGCGGGGGGTGAGCAGTTCTTC. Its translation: CAWSRLAGGEQFF.

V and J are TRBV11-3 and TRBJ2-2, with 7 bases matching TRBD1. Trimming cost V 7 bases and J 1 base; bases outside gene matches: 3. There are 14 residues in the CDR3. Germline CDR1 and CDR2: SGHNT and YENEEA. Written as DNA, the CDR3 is TGTGCCAGCACCCGGACAGGGAACACCGGGGAGCTGTTTTTT. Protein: CASTRTGNTGELFF.

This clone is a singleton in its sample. The DNA for the CDR3 is TGTGCCTGGAGTGCCGGGACAGGAGGCAATCAGCCCCAGCATTTT. This sequence encodes CAWSAGTGGNQPQHF. The chain couples TRBV30 to TRBJ1-5, with 8 bases matching TRBD1. V trimming: 1 base; J trimming: 2 bases; junction bases outside the gene matches: 4. This CDR3 contains 15 residues. Germline V CDR1 and CDR2: GTSNPN, SVGIG (reference sequence).

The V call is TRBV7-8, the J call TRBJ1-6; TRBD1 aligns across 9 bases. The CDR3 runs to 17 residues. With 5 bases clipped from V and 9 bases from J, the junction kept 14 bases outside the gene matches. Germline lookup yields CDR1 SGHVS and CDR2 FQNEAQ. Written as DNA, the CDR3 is TGTGCCAGCAGCCCAGGACAGGGGATTTACGTTAGTTCACCCCTCCACTTT. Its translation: CASSPGQGIYVSSPLHF.

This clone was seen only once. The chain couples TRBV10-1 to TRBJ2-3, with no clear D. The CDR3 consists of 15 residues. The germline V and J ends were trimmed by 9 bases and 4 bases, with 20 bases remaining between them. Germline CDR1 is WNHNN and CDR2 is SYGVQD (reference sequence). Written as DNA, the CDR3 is TGCGCCAGTTCCGGGTCCCCGGCCCAATCAGATACGCAGTATTTT. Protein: CASSGSPAQSDTQYF.

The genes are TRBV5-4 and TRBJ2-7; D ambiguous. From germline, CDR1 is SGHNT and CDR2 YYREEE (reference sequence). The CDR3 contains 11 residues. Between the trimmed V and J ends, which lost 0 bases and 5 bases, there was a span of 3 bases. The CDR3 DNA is TGTGCCAGCAGCTTGGCCAACGAGCAGTACTTC. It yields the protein CASSLANEQYF.

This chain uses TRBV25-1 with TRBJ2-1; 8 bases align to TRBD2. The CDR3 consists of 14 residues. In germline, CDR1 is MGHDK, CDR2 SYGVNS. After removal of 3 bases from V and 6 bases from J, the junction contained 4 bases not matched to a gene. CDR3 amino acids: CASSDGGAANEQFF. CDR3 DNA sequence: TGTGCCAGCAGTGACGGGGGGGCTGCCAATGAGCAGTTCTTC.

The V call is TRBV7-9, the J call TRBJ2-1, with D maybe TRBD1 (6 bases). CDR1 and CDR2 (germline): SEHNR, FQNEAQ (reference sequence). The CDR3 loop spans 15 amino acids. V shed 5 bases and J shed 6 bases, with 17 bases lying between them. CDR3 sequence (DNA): TGTGCCAGCAGCCCAAGATGGGGGCGCGTCAATGAGCAGTTCTTC. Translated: CASSPRWGRVNEQFF.

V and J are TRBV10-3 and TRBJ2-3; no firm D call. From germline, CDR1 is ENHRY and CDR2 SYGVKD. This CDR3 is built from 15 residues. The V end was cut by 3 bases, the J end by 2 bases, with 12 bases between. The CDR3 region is CAISEGSPFTDTQYF. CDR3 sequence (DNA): TGTGCCATCAGTGAAGGTAGCCCCTTCACAGATACGCAGTATTTT.

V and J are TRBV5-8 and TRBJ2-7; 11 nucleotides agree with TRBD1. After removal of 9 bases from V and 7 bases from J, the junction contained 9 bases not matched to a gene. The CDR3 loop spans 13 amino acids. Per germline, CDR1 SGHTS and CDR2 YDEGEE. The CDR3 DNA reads TGTGCCACACGGGACAGGGGGATGGGGGAGCAGTACTTC. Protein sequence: CATRDRGMGEQYF.